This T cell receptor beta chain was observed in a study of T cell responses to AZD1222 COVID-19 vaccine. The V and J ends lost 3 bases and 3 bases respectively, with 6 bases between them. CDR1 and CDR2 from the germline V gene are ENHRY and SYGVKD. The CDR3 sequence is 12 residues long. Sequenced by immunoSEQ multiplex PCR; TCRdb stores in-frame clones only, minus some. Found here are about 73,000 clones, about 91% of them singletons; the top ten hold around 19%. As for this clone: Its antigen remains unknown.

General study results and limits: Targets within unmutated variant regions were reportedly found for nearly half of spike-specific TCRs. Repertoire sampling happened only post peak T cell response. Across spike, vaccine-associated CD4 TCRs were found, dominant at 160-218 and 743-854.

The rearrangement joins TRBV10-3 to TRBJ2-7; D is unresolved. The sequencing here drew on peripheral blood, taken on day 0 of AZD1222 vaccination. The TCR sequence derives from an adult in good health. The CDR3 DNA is TGTGCCATCAGTGAAGAGGACTACGAGCAGTACTTC. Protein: CAISEEDYEQYF.